This T cell receptor beta chain was captured by sequencing in a study of T cells expressing NK-cell markers. The germline gives CDR1 SGHTA, CDR2 FQGNSA. The CDR3 loop spans 11 amino acids. One entry per CDR3 protein, without DNA, is what TCRdb gives after re-calling the 5' RACE reads. The table lists a few hundred thousand distinct CDR3 sequences. This sequence originates from a man in his late teens or twenties in good health. V is TRBV7-2 and J is TRBJ1-1; TCRdb outputs TRBD1, but without DNA this stays unchecked. Specimen: blood T cells: a sorted CD56 or NKG2C T cell subset, CD4+ or CD8+ T cells, or bulk PBMC T cells (not recorded which). The CDR3 region is CASSNNRGAFF. The full variable domain, completed using reference TRBV7-2 and TRBJ1-1, is GAGVSQSPSNKVTEKGKDVELRCDPISGHTALYWYRQSLGQGLEFLIYFQGNSAPDKSGLPSDRFSAERTGGSVSTLTIQRTQQEDSAVYLCASSNNRGAFFGQGTRLTVV.